This T cell receptor (beta chain) emerged from a study of blood T cell repertoires in COVID-19 (dated by TCRdb to the early 2020s). General notes on the study: Samples from collaborators originated in the United States, Italy and Spain and spanned both the acute and convalescent phases of COVID-19. Nearly every sample came with metadata listing a de-identified subject ID, COVID-19 status, age in years and sex. Where available, HLA class I and class II types were obtained from metadata supplied by the sample provider rather than from assay-based typing. The material from the prospective study consisted of cDNA or gDNA derived from T cells, B-cell-depleted T cells, or PBMCs. The dataset comprised deeply sampled blood TCRbeta repertoires from subjects exposed to, actively infected with, or recovered from COVID-19. The samples were drawn from the first 160 participants of the ongoing ImmuneRACE study and from over a thousand subjects provided by 6 global collaborators. The repertoires were released in a freely available public database meant as a resource for research on the immune response to SARS-CoV-2.

Enrolling through a virtual design, the prospective study's participants ranged in age from roughly 18 to 90 years and lived across 24 United States geographic areas. To assign participants to cohorts, the prospective study relied on clinical history that participants themselves reported in a screening survey and a study questionnaire. Recovered participants in ImmuneRACE Cohort 3 were defined as having two consecutive negative NP/OP PCR tests, clearance from a healthcare professional, or resolution of symptoms. Each participant in the prospective study had whole blood, serum and a nasopharyngeal or oropharyngeal swab collected by mobile phlebotomists. Additional blood draws and questionnaires over an approximately 2-month period could optionally be provided by prospective study participants. Before DNA extraction, prospective study blood samples were shipped either frozen or at room temperature.

With regard to this clone: The specificity of this receptor is unknown. The record has no base qualities; no much larger clone is one base away.

On the study overall, not on this receptor specifically: The quantity of clinical and demographic metadata differed by source and by participant and was supplied without curation.

TCRbeta CDR3 regions were amplified from genomic DNA by means of the immunoSEQ Assay, a bias-controlled multiplex PCR. On the study's bioinformatics: The number of nucleated cells in each sample was estimated from the amplification of reference gene primers within the assay. Sequence reads were collapsed and filtered to measure the absolute abundance of every unique TCRbeta CDR3 rearrangement. For each sample, productive Simpson clonality was calculated as the square root of Simpson's diversity index across productive rearrangements. TCRdb re-hosts the immuneACCESS table, in-frame sequences only. Its copies lack some clones; in the studies checked, an unresolved V gene accounts for under half of them, and the cause for the rest is not known. The V and J calls and the clone size are those of that table, but D and trimming were determined from the DNA. The sample data list about 200,000 clones, and around 92% of these were observed just once. Of the sample, approximately 7.6% falls within the top ten clones.

CDR1 and CDR2 were assigned from the germline V gene (reference sequence) as LNHNV and YYDKDF. V and J are truncated by 5 bases and 6 bases respectively, leaving an intervening sequence of 13 bases. The CDR3 runs 13 residues from the cysteine to the phenylalanine. Just the 39-base CDR3 DNA is kept, in frame starting at base 1. This receptor was identified in a woman younger than 30 who had recovered from COVID-19. Recombination joined TRBV15 with TRBJ1-2; the D segment cannot be called with confidence. Sequenced material: PBMCs or T cells enriched from blood (not recorded which). The DNA sequence reads TGTGCCACCAGCCAAGCCCCCCACCATGGCTACACCTTC. This gives the protein CATSQAPHHGYTF.